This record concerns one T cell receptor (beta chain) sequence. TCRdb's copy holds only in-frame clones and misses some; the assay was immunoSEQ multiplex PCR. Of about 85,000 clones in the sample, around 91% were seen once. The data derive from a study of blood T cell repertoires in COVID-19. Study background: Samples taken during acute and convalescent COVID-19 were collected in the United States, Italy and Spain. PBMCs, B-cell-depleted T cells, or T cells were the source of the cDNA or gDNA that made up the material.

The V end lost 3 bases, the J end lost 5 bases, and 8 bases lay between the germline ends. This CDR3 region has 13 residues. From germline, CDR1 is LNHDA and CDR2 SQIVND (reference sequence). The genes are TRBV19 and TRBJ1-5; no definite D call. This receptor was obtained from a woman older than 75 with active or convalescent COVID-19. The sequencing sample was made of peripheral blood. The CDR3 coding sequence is TGTGCCAGTAGTATTGGGAGGGATCAGCCCCAGCATTTT. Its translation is CASSIGRDQPQHF.